Below, 2 T cell receptor beta chains from the same sample are listed, as sequenced in a study of blood T cell repertoires in COVID-19. The repertoire was sequenced with immunoSEQ multiplex PCR; TCRdb's copy has only in-frame clones and lacks some. The table shows around 300,000 clones, with about 90% occurring only once. Sequenced input: peripheral blood. These receptors were collected from a man younger than 35 with active or convalescent COVID-19.

The rearrangement joins TRBV2 to TRBJ1-5; D is possibly TRBD1 (5 bases). Trimming shortened V by 4 bases and J by 4 bases, and 17 bases separated the two germline ends. Germline V gives CDR1 SNHLY, CDR2 FYNNEI. The CDR3 runs 16 residues. The CDR3 loop reads CASSGRGSEVNQPQHF. The CDR3 bases are TGTGCCAGCAGTGGGCGGGGCAGCGAGGTTAATCAGCCCCAGCATTTT.

Only one count was recorded for this clone. This sample also contains other DNA sequences that code for the same CDR3. The V gene is TRBV19, the J gene TRBJ2-1, with D maybe TRBD1 (5 bases). The ends were cut back, 2 bases at V and 6 bases at J, with 5 bases in the middle. Germline V gene lookup returns CDR1 LNHDA and CDR2 SQIVND (reference sequence). This CDR3 comprises 12 residues. For the CDR3, the DNA is TGTGCCAGTAGTATAAGGGGCAATGAGCAGTTCTTC. As protein: CASSIRGNEQFF.